This T cell receptor beta chain was observed in a study of PD-1 blockade in classical Hodgkin lymphoma. Study observations and caveats: Newly diagnosed patients and complete responders had comparable diversity at baseline. Newly diagnosed patients reportedly had lower baseline TCR diversity than healthy donors.

Assay: immunoSEQ multiplex PCR; the TCRdb copy retains only in-frame clones and omits some. The sample has 50,000 to 65,000 clones, 88% seen once. Relapse was seen in all patients after autologous stem cell transplantation, and brentuximab vedotin exposure was variable. Patients reached a best response of complete response, partial response or progressive disease. Note on this clone: Its antigen is not known.

The TCR sequence derives from a human donor with classical Hodgkin lymphoma. Sequencing used peripheral blood mononuclear cells (PBMCs), obtained before the second cycle of nivolumab.

CDR3 sequence: CASSPGGRGTVTEAFF. CDR3 in DNA: TGCGCCAGCAGCCCCGGGGGTCGGGGTACGGTTACTGAAGCTTTCTTT. The chain combines TRBV4-1 with TRBJ1-1, with D perhaps TRBD1 (5 bases). Trimming stripped 4 bases from V and 5 bases from J, with 20 bases between. Germline V gene sequence: CDR1 MGHRA, CDR2 YSYEKL. The CDR3 has 16 residues.